These 8 T cell receptor beta chains came from one sample sequenced in a study of CXCR3-negative and CXCR3-positive naive CD8 T cells. TRB cDNA libraries were made by UMI-labeled 5' RACE. No DNA is given; TCRdb re-called the 5' RACE reads and lists each CDR3 protein once. In all, the sample yields over 100,000 distinct CDR3 sequences. The sample was naive CXCR3- CD8+ T cells from blood. Subset noted: CD45RO-CCR7+CD27+CD95- naive CD8+ T cells lacking CXCR3 (TNR3-). These receptor sequences come from a human donor in good health. Some clones in this sample may be carry-over from other donors' samples.

The CDR3 region is CASSPSGDTQYF. The chain links TRBV28 to TRBJ2-3; TCRdb lists TRBD1, though no DNA is available to test this call. Germline values: CDR1 MDHEN, CDR2 SYDVKM. The CDR3 extends over 12 amino acids.

The gene calls are TRBV5-4 and TRBJ2-3; TCRdb outputs TRBD2, but without DNA this stays unchecked. This CDR3 contains 18 residues. Germline assignment: CDR1 SGHNT and CDR2 YYREEE (reference sequence). CDR3 sequence: CASSPRASGIAYTDTQYF.

The CDR3 loop is CASRPGLAGGETQYF. The V and J genes are TRBV14 and TRBJ2-5; checking the TCRdb D call of TRBD2 is not possible without DNA. The CDR3 runs 15 residues. Germline V CDR1 and CDR2: SGHDN, FVKESK.

This chain connects TRBV7-2 to TRBJ1-1. The CDR3 runs 12 residues. The germline gives CDR1 SGHTA, CDR2 FQGNSA. CDR3 region: CASSFVESEAFF.

The chain's CDR3 is CSTAGGPENTEAFF. The chain is built from TRBV29-1 and TRBJ1-1. This CDR3 spans 14 amino acids. In germline, CDR1 is SQVTM, CDR2 ANQGSEA.

The chain joins TRBV3-1 to TRBJ2-1; the D call of TRBD2 rests on TCRdb alone, since no DNA is present to check it. The CDR3 has 19 residues. CDR1 is LGHDT, CDR2 YNNKEL, per germline (reference sequence). CDR3 sequence reads: CASSQVALGEGSSYNEQFF.

The chain links TRBV7-9 to TRBJ2-1; TCRdb's D call, TRBD2, is unchecked because there is no DNA. The CDR3 sequence is 15 residues long. The V gene's germline CDR1 is SEHNR and CDR2 FQNEAQ (reference sequence). The CDR3 reads CASSSGGVPYNEQFF.

The chain employs TRBV4-3 and TRBJ1-2; lacking DNA, the TRBD1 call made by TCRdb goes unchecked. Germline V gives CDR1 LGHNA, CDR2 YSLEER. The CDR3 is 15 residues long. CDR3 protein: CASSQEGTEAYGYTF.